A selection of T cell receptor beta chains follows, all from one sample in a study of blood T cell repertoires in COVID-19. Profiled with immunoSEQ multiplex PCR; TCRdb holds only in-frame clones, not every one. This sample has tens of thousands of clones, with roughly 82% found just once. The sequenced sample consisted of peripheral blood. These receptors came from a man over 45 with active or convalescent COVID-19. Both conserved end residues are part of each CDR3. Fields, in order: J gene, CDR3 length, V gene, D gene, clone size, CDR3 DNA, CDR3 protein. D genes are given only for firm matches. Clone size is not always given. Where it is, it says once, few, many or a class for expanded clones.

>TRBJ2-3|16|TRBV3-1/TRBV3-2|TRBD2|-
TGTGCCAGCAGCCAAGAGACTAGCGGGAGCACAGATACGCAGTATTTT
CASSQETSGSTDTQYF
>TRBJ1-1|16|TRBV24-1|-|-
TGTGCCACCAGTGAGGACCCGGGACACCATAACACTGAAGCTTTCTTT
CATSEDPGHHNTEAFF
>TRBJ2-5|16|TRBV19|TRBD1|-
TGTGCCAGTAGTTCCCTAGGGACAGGATTTATAAAGACCCAGTACTTC
CASSSLGTGFIKTQYF
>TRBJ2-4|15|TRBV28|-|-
TGTGCCAGCCACGCGGGAAGTTCAGGCCAAAACATTCAGTACTTC
CASHAGSSGQNIQYF
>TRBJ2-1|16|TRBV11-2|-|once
TGTGCCAGCAGCTCCCCCCCCGGGACACGAACAAATGAGCAGTTCTTC
CASSSPPGTRTNEQFF
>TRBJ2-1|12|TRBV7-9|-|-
TGTGCCAGCAGCTTGACAGAGAATGAGCAGTTCTTC
CASSLTENEQFF
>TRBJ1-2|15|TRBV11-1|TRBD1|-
TGTGCCAGCAGCGATAATGCCGGGACAGGGGATGGCTACACCTTC
CASSDNAGTGDGYTF
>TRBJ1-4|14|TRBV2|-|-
TGTGCCAGCAGTGTGAGGGTGACTAATGAAAAACTGTTTTTT
CASSVRVTNEKLFF
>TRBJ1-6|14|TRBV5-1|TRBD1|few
TGCGCCAGCAGCGGCGGACAGGGGGCGTCACCCCTCCACTTT
CASSGGQGASPLHF
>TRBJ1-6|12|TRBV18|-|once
TGTGCCAGCTCACCACTAAATTCACCCCTCCACTTT
CASSPLNSPLHF
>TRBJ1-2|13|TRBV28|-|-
TGTGCCAGCAGGGTGACAGGATCCTATGGCTACACCTTC
CASRVTGSYGYTF
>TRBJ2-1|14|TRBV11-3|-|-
TGTGCCAGCAGCTTCTCGAGTACCTACAATGAGCAGTTCTTC
CASSFSSTYNEQFF
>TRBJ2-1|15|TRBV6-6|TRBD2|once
TGTGCCAGCAGTTACTCTAGCGGGGCGAGGAATGAGCAGTTCTTC
CASSYSSGARNEQFF
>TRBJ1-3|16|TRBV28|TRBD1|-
TGTGCCAGCCTCGGGCAGGGGGCTCCAAGGGGAAACACCATATATTTT
CASLGQGAPRGNTIYF
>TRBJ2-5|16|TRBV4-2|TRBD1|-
TGTGCCAGCAGCCAAAATACGGGACAGGCTCAGGGGGCCCAGTACTTC
CASSQNTGQAQGAQYF
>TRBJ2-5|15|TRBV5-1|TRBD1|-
TGCGCCAGCAGCGGGGGACAGGGGCGCCAAGAGACCCAGTACTTC
CASSGGQGRQETQYF
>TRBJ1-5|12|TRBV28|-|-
TGTGCCAGCAGTTTAGGGAGACAGCCCCAGCATTTT
CASSLGRQPQHF
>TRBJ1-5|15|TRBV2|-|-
TGTGCCACCGGGAGGGATGGGGGGAGCAATCAGCCCCAGCATTTT
CATGRDGGSNQPQHF
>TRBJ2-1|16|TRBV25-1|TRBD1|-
TGTGCCAGCAGTGCCCGGGACAGGGGAGTATCCAATGAGCAGTTCTTC
CASSARDRGVSNEQFF
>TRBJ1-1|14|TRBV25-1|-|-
TGTGCCAGCAGGGAGACAGGTCAGAACACTGAAGCTTTCTTT
CASRETGQNTEAFF
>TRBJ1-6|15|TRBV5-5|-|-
TGTGCCAGCAGCTTGGCTCAGGGCTATAATTCACCCCTCCACTTT
CASSLAQGYNSPLHF
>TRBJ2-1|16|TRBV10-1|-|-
TGCGCCAGCAGTGAGTCGATTTGGGGCCGGAACAATGAGCAGTTCTTC
CASSESIWGRNNEQFF
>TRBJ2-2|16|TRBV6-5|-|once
TGTGCCAGCAGTTACCGGGCTAGCCCTCAGAGCGGGGAGCTGTTTTTT
CASSYRASPQSGELFF
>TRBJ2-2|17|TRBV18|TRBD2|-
TGTGCCAGCTCACCACCGTTGGCTAGCGGGACCACCGGGGAGCTGTTTTTT
CASSPPLASGTTGELFF
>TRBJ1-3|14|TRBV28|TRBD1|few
TGTGCCAGCAAAGGACAGGCCTCTGGAAACACCATATATTTT
CASKGQASGNTIYF
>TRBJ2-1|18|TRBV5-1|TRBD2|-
TGCGCCAGCAGCTTGGCTATAGCGACTAGCGGGGAGAACAATGAGCAGTTCTTC
CASSLAIATSGENNEQFF
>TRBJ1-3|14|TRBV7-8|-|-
TGTGCCAGCAGCGTTCAGGGTGTTGGAAACACCATATATTTT
CASSVQGVGNTIYF
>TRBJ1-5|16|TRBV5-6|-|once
TGTGCCAGCAGCTGGGGAGGGGAAATCCTCAATCAGCCCCAGCATTTT
CASSWGGEILNQPQHF
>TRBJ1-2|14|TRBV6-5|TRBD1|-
TGTGCCAGCAGTTACACCAGACAGGGGATGAGCTACACCTTC
CASSYTRQGMSYTF
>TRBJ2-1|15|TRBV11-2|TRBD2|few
TGTGCCAGCAGCCCGGGACTAGCGGAGTACAATGAGCAGTTCTTC
CASSPGLAEYNEQFF
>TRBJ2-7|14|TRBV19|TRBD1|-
TGTGCCAGTAGTAACGGACAGGGCCCCTACGAGCAGTACTTC
CASSNGQGPYEQYF
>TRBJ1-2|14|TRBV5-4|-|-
TGTGCCAGCAGCTGGTCGACAGGATCCTATGGCTACACCTTC
CASSWSTGSYGYTF
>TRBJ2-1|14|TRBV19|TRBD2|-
TGTGCCAGTAGGTTAGGGGAGGGGTGGAATGAGCAGTTCTTC
CASRLGEGWNEQFF
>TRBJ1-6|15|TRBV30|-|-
TGTGCCTGGAGTGTGGCGGGGTCCTATAATTCACCCCTCCACTTT
CAWSVAGSYNSPLHF
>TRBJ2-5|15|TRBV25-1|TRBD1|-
TGTGCCAGCAGTATAACAGGGGGCGGGCGAGAGACCCAGTACTTC
CASSITGGGRETQYF
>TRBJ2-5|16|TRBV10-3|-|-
TGTGCCATCAGTGAGCGTGGGGTCGGGGGCCAAGAGACCCAGTACTTC
CAISERGVGGQETQYF
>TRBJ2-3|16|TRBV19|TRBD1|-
TGTGCCAGCAGTAGAGAGACAGGGGCCGAGGCAGATACGCAGTATTTT
CASSRETGAEADTQYF
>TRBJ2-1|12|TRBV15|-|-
TGTGCCACCAGCCTCCCGGTCGGTGAGCAGTTCTTC
CATSLPVGEQFF
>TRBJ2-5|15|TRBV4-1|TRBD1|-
TGCGCCAGCAGCCAAGTGCAAGGACAGGGTGAGACCCAGTACTTC
CASSQVQGQGETQYF
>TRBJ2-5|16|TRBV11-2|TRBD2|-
TGTGCCAGCAGCCGGACTAGCGGGGGGAGCGGGGAGACCCAGTACTTC
CASSRTSGGSGETQYF
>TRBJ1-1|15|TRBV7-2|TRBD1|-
TGTGCCAGCAGCCCCCGACAGGGGGCAGGGACTGAAGCTTTCTTT
CASSPRQGAGTEAFF
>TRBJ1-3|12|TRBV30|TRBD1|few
TGTGCCTGGAGTCGACAGGGTAGCACCATATATTTT
CAWSRQGSTIYF